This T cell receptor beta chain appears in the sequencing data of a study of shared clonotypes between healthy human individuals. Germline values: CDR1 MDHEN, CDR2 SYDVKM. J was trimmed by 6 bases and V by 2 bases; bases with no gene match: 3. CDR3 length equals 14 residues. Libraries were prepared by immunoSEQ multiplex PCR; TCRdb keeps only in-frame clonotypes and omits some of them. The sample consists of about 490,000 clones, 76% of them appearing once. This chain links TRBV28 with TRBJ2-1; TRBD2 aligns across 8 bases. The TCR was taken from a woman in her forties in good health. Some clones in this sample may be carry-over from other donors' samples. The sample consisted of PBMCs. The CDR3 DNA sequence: TGTGCCAGCAGTTTAGCGGGAGGCCCCAATGAGCAGTTCTTC. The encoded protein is CASSLAGGPNEQFF.